The 11 T cell receptor beta chains below come from one sample, sequenced in a study of identical twins. MiXCR was run by TCRdb on the 5' RACE reads, yielding one entry per CDR3 protein. The sample carries fewer than 250,000 distinct CDR3 sequences, roughly 7.5% recorded once. These sequences were also reported in another study, on yellow fever vaccine responses in identical twins.

The source material was CD8+ T cells sorted from blood. These receptors all stem from a woman between 18 and 30 years old in good health.

This clonotype was counted many times. This chain joins TRBV12-3 or TRBV12-4 and TRBJ2-7, with a weak D call TRBD1 (5 bases). V was cut by 3 bases and J by 3 bases, with 6 bases left in between. The CDR3 is 12 residues long. The CDR3 DNA sequence: TGTGCCAGCAGTTTCCAGGGCTACGAGCAGTACTTC. Amino acids: CASSFQGYEQYF.

This clonotype was found many times. This chain connects TRBV4-1 to TRBJ2-5; perhaps TRBD2 as D (6 bases). This CDR3 spans 16 amino acids. V lost 2 bases to trimming and J lost 2 bases, with 15 bases between them. CDR1 and CDR2 from the germline V gene are MGHRA and YSYEKL. DNA of the CDR3: TGCGCCAGCAGCCAAAGTTCAGAGCGGGCGCAAGAGACCCAGTACTTC. Translating gives CASSQSSERAQETQYF.

This clonotype was detected only a few times. The DNA for the CDR3 is TGTGCCAGCAGTTCCGGGACTAGCGGGACCGACGAGCAGTTCTTC. Protein product: CASSSGTSGTDEQFF. V usage is TRBV12-3 or TRBV12-4 and J usage is TRBJ2-1, with 13 bases that match TRBD2. The J segment lost 10 bases and the V segment lost 4 bases, leaving 7 bases of the junction unmatched. The CDR3 has 15 amino acids.

This clonotype was seen only a few times. The chain links TRBV10-1 to TRBJ2-1; D might be TRBD1 (6 bases). The length of the CDR3 is 17 residues. The V end lost 1 base, the J end lost 3 bases, and 16 bases lay between the germline ends. Germline CDR1 reads WNHNN; CDR2 reads SYGVQD (reference sequence). CDR3 in amino acids: CASSEFRTGSFYNEQFF. CDR3 DNA: TGCGCCAGCAGTGAGTTCCGAACAGGGTCTTTCTACAATGAGCAGTTCTTC.

This clonotype showed up many times. This sequence joins TRBV15 and TRBJ1-1; D is uncertain. In germline, CDR1 is LNHNV, CDR2 YYDKDF (reference sequence). Trimming left V 5 bases short and J 0 bases short, with 10 bases between. The CDR3 is made up of 14 amino acids. The CDR3 region is CATSGQNMNTEAFF. CDR3 DNA: TGTGCCACCAGCGGGCAGAACATGAACACTGAAGCTTTCTTT.

This clonotype was counted at least ten times. The chain links TRBV9 to TRBJ2-7, with D perhaps TRBD2 (6 bases). This CDR3 spans 14 amino acids. The germline V gene has CDR1 SGDLS and CDR2 YYNGEE. Between the trimmed V and J ends, which lost 4 bases and 4 bases, there was a span of 15 bases. Written as DNA, the CDR3 is TGTGCCAGCAGCCCCGGAGGGACTGGGTACGAGCAGTACTTC. Protein product: CASSPGGTGYEQYF.

The chain has TRBV5-1 and TRBJ1-1; TRBD1 agrees at 7 bases. Germline trimming cut 1 base from V and 5 bases from J; bases unmatched to any gene: 5. The CDR3 spans 14 residues. Per germline, CDR1 SGHRS and CDR2 YFSETQ. The CDR3 DNA reads as TGCGCCAGCAGCTTGAAAGACAGGGTGACTGAAGCTTTCTTT. Residues: CASSLKDRVTEAFF.

This clonotype was observed a handful of times. The chain couples TRBV18 to TRBJ2-7; D is unresolved. This CDR3 has 13 residues. Trimming pared 0 bases from V and 3 bases from J, leaving 6 bases between. The germline gives CDR1 KGHSH, CDR2 LQKENI. The CDR3 region has the DNA TGTGCCAGCTCACCACCTACTAACTACGAGCAGTACGTC. Protein sequence: CASSPPTNYEQYV.

The chain is built from TRBV7-2 and TRBJ2-5; 8 bases fit TRBD1. The J segment lost 5 bases and the V segment lost 5 bases, leaving 4 bases of the junction unmatched. In germline, CDR1 is SGHTA, CDR2 FQGNSA. The CDR3 consists of 13 residues. The CDR3 nucleotides read TGTGCCAGCAGCAACACAGGGGGGGAGACCCAGTACTTC. It codes for CASSNTGGETQYF. Variable domain in full (rest from reference TRBV7-2 and TRBJ2-5): GAGVSQSPSNKVTEKGKDVELRCDPISGHTALYWYRQSLGQGLEFLIYFQGNSAPDKSGLPSDRFSAERTGGSVSTLTIQRTQQEDSAVYLCASSNTGGETQYFGPGTRLLVL.

This clonotype was observed a few times. The chain is built from TRBV7-9 and TRBJ2-3; 12 nucleotides align to TRBD2. The CDR3 spans 16 residues. Germline CDR1 reads SEHNR; CDR2 reads FQNEAQ (reference sequence). Trimming cost V 6 bases and J 4 bases; bases outside gene matches: 8. The chain's CDR3 is CASRLAGGRRADTQYF. CDR3 nucleotide sequence: TGTGCCAGCAGACTAGCGGGAGGCCGGAGGGCAGATACGCAGTATTTT.

This clonotype was seen a few times. The chain uses TRBV29-1 and TRBJ2-6; TRBD2 is a possible D gene (6 bases). Trimming stripped 1 base from V and 0 bases from J, with 7 bases between. This CDR3 spans 15 amino acids. The germline V gene has CDR1 SQVTM and CDR2 ANQGSEA. CDR3 coding DNA: TGCAGCGTTGAAGGGGGGGTCTCTGGGGCCAACGTCCTGACTTTC. It codes for CSVEGGVSGANVLTF.